The rows below give T cell receptor beta chains drawn from one sample of a study of early T cells in non-severe SARS-CoV-2 infection. TCRdb analysed the 5' RACE reads with MiXCR anew, one entry per CDR3 protein. The table has about 55,000 distinct CDR3 sequences, about 12% seen once. The specimen comprised whole blood, sampled at baseline. These receptors all stem from an adult who was a healthcare worker with PCR-confirmed SARS-CoV-2 infection or an uninfected control (not recorded which). Each CDR3 is given with its conserved first and last residue. Fields, in order: J gene, V gene, clone size, D gene, CDR3 DNA, CDR3 protein. A D gene is named only where the DNA matches it firmly. Clone size appears in some rows only: once, few, many, or a class for an expanded clone.

TRBJ2-1	TRBV11-2	-	TRBD2	TGTGCCAGCAGCTTGACCGGTCTAGCGGGAGGGCCGTGGAATGAGCAGTTCTTC	CASSLTGLAGGPWNEQFF
TRBJ2-1	TRBV12-3/TRBV12-4	few	-	TGTGCCAGCAGTTTAGCGGGACGGGACAATGAGCAGTTCTTC	CASSLAGRDNEQFF
TRBJ1-1	TRBV7-9	-	TRBD1	TGTGCCAGCAGCATCCCGGGACAGGTTGTAGCTTTCTTT	CASSIPGQVVAFF
TRBJ2-3	TRBV18	few	-	TGTGCCAGCTCACCTGTTATTCTCCCAGATACGCAGTATTTT	CASSPVILPDTQYF
TRBJ1-3	TRBV20-1	-	TRBD1	TGCAGTGCGCTTCCCGGGACAGGGACTGGAAACACCATATATTTT	CSALPGTGTGNTIYF
TRBJ2-5	TRBV29-1	many	-	TGCAGCGTTCTCCGGAGGACTAACCAAGAGACCCAGTACTTC	CSVLRRTNQETQYF
TRBJ2-5	TRBV18	many	TRBD2	TGTGCCAGCTCACCTCGAAACGGACTAGCGGAAGAGACCCAGTACTTC	CASSPRNGLAEETQYF
TRBJ1-1	TRBV5-4	many	-	TGTGCCAGCAGCTTGGCCCTTCAGGGAGACACTGAAGCTTTCTTT	CASSLALQGDTEAFF
TRBJ1-1	TRBV6-4	few	-	TGTGCCAGCAAAGAATCCTATCGAGGCACTGAAGCTTTCTTT	CASKESYRGTEAFF
TRBJ2-7	TRBV2	-	TRBD2	TGTGCCAGCAGGACAGGCCCGGGACTAGGAACCTACGAGCAGTACTTC	CASRTGPGLGTYEQYF
TRBJ2-3	TRBV6-2/TRBV6-3	-	-	TGTGCCAGCAGTCTAGTCGCTCCCGGGACGGAAGTCTATACGCAGTATTTT	CASSLVAPGTEVYTQYF
TRBJ1-2	TRBV5-1	many	-	TGCGCCAGCAGCCTTGGACAGCAGACTAACTATGGCTACACCTTC	CASSLGQQTNYGYTF
TRBJ1-3	TRBV29-1	few	-	TGCAGCGTGGGGGAGGGGACGTGGAGAAACACCATATATTTT	CSVGEGTWRNTIYF
TRBJ1-2	TRBV15	few	TRBD1	TGTGCCACCAGCAGAGGGACAGGGGTAACGAGCTACACCTTC	CATSRGTGVTSYTF
TRBJ2-7	TRBV7-2	-	TRBD1	TGTGCCAGCAGCTCGACAGGGATCCCCTACGAGCAGTACTTC	CASSSTGIPYEQYF
TRBJ2-3	TRBV20-1	few	TRBD2	TGCAGTGCTAGCGAAGCGGGATTGGCAGATACGCAGTATTTT	CSASEAGLADTQYF
TRBJ2-7	TRBV6-5	few	TRBD1	TGTGCCAGCAGTTACCTGGGACAGGAGTATTCGGCCTACGAGCAGTACTTC	CASSYLGQEYSAYEQYF
TRBJ2-4	TRBV6-1	-	-	TGTGCCAGCAGTGAATTACGTAACATTCAGTACTTC	CASSELRNIQYF
TRBJ1-4	TRBV9	many	-	TGTGCCAGCAGCTCGGACGGAAATGAAAAACTGTTTTTT	CASSSDGNEKLFF
TRBJ1-6	TRBV19	few	-	TGTGCCAGTAGTATGACAGCCTTTGGGTCACCCCTCCACTTT	CASSMTAFGSPLHF
TRBJ1-3	TRBV18	many	-	TGTGCCAGCTCACCAGAATTCTCTGGAAACACCATATATTTT	CASSPEFSGNTIYF
TRBJ2-2	TRBV20-1	few	-	TGCAGTGCTACCCGTGATTCAGGGAGGACCGGGGAGCTGTTTTTT	CSATRDSGRTGELFF
TRBJ2-7	TRBV20-1	few	TRBD1	TGCAGTGCTGACCGGGACAGCCCCTACGAGCAGTACTTC	CSADRDSPYEQYF
TRBJ2-7	TRBV5-1	many	TRBD2	TGCGCCAGCAGAAGCTTGGGGGGGTTTGACGAGCAGTACTTC	CASRSLGGFDEQYF
TRBJ2-7	TRBV12-5	few	-	TGTGCTAGTGGTTTGACCTACGAGCAGTACTTC	CASGLTYEQYF